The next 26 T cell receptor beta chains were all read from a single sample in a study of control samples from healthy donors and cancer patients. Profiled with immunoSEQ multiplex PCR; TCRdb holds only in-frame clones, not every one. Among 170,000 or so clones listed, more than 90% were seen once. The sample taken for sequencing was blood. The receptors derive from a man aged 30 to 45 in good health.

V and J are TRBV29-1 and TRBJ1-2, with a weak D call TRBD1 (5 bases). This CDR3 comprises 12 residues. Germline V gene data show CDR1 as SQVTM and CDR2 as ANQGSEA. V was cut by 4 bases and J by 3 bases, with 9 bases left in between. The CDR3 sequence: CSVGGFDYGYTF. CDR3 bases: TGCAGCGTTGGGGGGTTCGACTATGGCTACACCTTC.

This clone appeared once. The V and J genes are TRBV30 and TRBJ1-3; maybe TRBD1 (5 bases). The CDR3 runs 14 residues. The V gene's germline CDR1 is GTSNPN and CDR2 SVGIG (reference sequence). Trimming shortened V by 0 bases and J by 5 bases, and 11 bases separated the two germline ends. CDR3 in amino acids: CAWSVTGARNTIYF. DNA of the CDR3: TGTGCCTGGAGTGTAACAGGAGCCCGAAACACCATATATTTT.

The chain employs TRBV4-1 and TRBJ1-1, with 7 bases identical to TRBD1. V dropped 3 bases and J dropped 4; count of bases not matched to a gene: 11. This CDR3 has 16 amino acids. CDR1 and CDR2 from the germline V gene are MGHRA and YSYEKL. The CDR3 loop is CASSQTGRGRFTEAFF. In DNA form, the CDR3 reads TGCGCCAGCAGCCAGACAGGGAGGGGGAGGTTCACTGAAGCTTTCTTT.

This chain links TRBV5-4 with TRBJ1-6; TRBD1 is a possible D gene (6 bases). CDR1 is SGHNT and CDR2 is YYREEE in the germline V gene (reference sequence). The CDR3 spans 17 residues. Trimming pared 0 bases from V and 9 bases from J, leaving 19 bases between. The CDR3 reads CASSLVTQGKGSSPLHF. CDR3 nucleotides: TGTGCCAGCAGCTTGGTCACTCAGGGGAAGGGGAGTTCACCCCTCCACTTT.

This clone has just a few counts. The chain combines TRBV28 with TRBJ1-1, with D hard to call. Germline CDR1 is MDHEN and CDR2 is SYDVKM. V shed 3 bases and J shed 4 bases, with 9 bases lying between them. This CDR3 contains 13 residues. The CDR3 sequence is CASSLGVATEAFF. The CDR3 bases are TGTGCCAGCAGTTTGGGTGTGGCCACTGAAGCTTTCTTT.

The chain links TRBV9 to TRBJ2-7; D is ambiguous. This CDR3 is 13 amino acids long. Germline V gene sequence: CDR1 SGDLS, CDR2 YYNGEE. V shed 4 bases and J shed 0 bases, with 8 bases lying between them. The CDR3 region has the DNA TGTGCCAGCAGCTCGGAGAGCTCCTACGAGCAGTACTTC. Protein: CASSSESSYEQYF.

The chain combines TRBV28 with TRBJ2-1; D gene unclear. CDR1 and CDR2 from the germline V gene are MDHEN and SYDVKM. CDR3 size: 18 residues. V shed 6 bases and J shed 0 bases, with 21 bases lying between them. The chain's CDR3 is CASSATHWARSSYNEQFF. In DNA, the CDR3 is TGTGCCAGCAGCGCAACTCACTGGGCGCGGAGCTCCTACAATGAGCAGTTCTTC.

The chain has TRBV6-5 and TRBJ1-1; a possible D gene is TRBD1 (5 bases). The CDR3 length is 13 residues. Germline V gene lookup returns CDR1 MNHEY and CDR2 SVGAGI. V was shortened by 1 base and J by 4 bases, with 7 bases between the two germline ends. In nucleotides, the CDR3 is TGTGCCAGCAGTTACTGGCAGGGCACTGAAGCTTTCTTT. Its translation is CASSYWQGTEAFF.

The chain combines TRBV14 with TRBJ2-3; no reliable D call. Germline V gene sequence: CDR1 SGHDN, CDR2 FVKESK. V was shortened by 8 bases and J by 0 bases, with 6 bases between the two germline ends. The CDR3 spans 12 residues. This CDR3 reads CASQFSTDTQYF. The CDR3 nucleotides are TGTGCCAGCCAATTTAGCACAGATACGCAGTATTTT.

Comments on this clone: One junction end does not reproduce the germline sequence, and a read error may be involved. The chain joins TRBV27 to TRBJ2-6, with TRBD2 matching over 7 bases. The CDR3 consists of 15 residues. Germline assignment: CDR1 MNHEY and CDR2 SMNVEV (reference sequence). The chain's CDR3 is CTSTPGGSGANVLTF. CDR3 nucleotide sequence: TGTACCAGCACCCCGGGGGGCTCTGGGGCCAACGTCCTGACTTTC. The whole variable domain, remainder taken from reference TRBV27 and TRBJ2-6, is EAQVTQNPRYLITVTGKKLTVTCSQNMNHEYMSWYRQDPGLGLRQIYYSMNVEVTDKGDVPEGYKVSRKEKRNFPLILESPSPNQTSLYFCTSTPGGSGANVLTFGAGSRLTVL.

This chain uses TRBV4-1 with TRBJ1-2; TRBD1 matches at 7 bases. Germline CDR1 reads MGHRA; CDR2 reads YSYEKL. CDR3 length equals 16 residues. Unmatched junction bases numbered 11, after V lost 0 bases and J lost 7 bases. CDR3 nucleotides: TGCGCCAGCAGCCAAGACGAACAGGGGTGGTTTTCTGGCTACACCTTC. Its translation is CASSQDEQGWFSGYTF.

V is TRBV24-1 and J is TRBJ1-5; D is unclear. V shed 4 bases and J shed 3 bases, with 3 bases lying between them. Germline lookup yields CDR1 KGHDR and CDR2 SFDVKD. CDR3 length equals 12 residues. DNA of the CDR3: TGTGCCACCAGTGACGCCAATCAGCCCCAGCATTTT. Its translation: CATSDANQPQHF.

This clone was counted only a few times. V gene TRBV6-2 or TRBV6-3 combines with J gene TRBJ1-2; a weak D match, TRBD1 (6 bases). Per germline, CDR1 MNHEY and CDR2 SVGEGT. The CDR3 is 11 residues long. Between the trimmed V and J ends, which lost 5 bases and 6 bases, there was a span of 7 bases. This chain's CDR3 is CASSRQDGYTF. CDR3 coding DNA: TGTGCCAGCAGTCGACAGGATGGCTACACCTTC.

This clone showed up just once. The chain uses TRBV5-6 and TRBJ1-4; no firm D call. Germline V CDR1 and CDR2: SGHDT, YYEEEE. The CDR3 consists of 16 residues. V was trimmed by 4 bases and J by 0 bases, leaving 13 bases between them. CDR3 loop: CASSLTTKTTNEKLFF. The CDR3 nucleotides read TGTGCCAGCAGCCTGACCACCAAAACAACTAATGAAAAACTGTTTTTT.

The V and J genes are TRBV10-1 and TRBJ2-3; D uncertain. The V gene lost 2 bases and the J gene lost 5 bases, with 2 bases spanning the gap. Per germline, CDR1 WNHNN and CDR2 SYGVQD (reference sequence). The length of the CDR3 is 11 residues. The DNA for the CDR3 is TGCGCCAGCAGTGAGCGAGATACGCAGTATTTT. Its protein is CASSERDTQYF.

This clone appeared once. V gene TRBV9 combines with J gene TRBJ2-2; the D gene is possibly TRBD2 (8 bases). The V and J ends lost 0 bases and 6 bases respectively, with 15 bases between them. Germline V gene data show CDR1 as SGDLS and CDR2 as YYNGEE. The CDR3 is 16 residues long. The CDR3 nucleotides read TGTGCCAGCAGCGTAGTGGGACTAGGGGGCCCCGGGGAGCTGTTTTTT. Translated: CASSVVGLGGPGELFF.

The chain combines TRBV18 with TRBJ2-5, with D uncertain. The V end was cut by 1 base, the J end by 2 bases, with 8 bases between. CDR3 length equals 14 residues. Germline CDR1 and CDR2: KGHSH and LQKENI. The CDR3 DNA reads TGTGCCAGCTCACCACTAGAGCCTCAAGAGACCCAGTACTTC. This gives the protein CASSPLEPQETQYF. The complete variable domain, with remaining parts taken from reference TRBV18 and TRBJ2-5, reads NAGVMQNPRHLVRRRGQEARLRCSPMKGHSHVYWYRQLPEEGLKFMVYLQKENIIDESGMPKERFSAEFPKEGPSILRIQQVVRGDSAAYFCASSPLEPQETQYFGPGTRLLVL.

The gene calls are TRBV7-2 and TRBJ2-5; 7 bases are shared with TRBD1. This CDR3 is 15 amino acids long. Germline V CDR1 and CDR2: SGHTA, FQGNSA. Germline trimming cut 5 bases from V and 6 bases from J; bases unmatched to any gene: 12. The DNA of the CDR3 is TGTGCCAGCAGCAAGGGGGTAGGGGGCGAGAAGACCCAGTACTTC. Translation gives CASSKGVGGEKTQYF.

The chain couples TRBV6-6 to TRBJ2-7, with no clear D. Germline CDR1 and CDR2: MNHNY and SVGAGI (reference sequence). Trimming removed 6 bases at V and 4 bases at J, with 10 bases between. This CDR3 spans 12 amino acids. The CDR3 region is CASSPGPYEQYF. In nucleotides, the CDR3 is TGTGCCAGCAGCCCCGGGCCTTACGAGCAGTACTTC.

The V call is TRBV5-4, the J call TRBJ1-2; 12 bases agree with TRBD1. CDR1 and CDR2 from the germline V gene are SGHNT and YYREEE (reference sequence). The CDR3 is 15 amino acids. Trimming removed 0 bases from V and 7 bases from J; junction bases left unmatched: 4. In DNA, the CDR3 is TGTGCCAGCAGCTTGGGCGGGACAGGGGGCTTTGGCTACACCTTC. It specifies CASSLGGTGGFGYTF. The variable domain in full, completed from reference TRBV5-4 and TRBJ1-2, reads ETGVTQSPTHLIKTRGQQVTLRCSSQSGHNTVSWYQQALGQGPQFIFQYYREEENGRGNFPPRFSGLQFPNYSSELNVNALELDDSALYLCASSLGGTGGFGYTFGSGTRLTVV.

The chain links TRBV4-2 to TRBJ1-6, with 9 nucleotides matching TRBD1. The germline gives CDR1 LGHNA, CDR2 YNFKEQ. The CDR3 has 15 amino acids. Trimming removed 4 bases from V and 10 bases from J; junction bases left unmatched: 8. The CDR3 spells CASSPSGDRESPLHF. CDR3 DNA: TGTGCCAGCAGCCCCTCGGGGGACAGGGAATCACCCCTCCACTTT.

For the CDR3, the DNA is TGTGCCATCAGTGAACCCGGACAGTCCTACAATGAGCAGTTCTTC. Its translation: CAISEPGQSYNEQFF. This chain joins TRBV10-3 and TRBJ2-1; the D gene is possibly TRBD1 (6 bases). Looked up from germline, CDR1 is ENHRY and CDR2 is SYGVKD. The CDR3 runs 15 residues. V lost 3 bases, J lost 1 base, and 10 bases lay in between.

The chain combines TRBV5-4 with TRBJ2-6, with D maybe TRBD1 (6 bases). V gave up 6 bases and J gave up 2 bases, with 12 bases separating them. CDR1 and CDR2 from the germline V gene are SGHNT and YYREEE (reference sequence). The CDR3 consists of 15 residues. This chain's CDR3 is CASTVGTPGANVLTF. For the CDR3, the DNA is TGTGCCAGCACCGTAGGGACACCTGGGGCCAACGTCCTGACTTTC.

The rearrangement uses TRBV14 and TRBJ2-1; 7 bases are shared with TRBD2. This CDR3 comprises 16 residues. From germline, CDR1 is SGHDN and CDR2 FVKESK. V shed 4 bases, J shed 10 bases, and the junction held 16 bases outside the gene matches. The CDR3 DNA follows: TGTGCCAGCAGCCGAAATGGCGGGAGTGGGGTAGAAGAGCAGTTCTTC. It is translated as CASSRNGGSGVEEQFF.

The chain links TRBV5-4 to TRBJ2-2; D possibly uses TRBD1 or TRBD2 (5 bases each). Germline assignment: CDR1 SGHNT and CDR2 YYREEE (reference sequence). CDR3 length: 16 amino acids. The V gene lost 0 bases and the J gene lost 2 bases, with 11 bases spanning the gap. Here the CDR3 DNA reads TGTGCCAGCAGCTTGGGGCCGAGGGACAACACCGGGGAGCTGTTTTTT. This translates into CASSLGPRDNTGELFF.

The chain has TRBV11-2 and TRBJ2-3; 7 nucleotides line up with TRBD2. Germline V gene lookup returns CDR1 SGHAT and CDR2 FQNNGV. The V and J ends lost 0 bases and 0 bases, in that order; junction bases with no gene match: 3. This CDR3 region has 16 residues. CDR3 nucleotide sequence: TGTGCCAGCAGCTTAGACGGGACTACTAGCACAGATACGCAGTATTTT. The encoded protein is CASSLDGTTSTDTQYF.